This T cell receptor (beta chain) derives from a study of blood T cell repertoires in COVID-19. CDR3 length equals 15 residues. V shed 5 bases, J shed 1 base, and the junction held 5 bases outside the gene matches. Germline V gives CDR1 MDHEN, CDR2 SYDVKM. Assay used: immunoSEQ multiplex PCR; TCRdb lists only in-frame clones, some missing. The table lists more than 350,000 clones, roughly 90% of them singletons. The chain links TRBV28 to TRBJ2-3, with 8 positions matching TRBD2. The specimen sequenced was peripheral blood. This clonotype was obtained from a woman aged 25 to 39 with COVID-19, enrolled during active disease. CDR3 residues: CASSGGGGRTDTQYF. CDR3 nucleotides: TGTGCCAGCAGTGGGGGCGGGGGGCGCACAGATACGCAGTATTTT.